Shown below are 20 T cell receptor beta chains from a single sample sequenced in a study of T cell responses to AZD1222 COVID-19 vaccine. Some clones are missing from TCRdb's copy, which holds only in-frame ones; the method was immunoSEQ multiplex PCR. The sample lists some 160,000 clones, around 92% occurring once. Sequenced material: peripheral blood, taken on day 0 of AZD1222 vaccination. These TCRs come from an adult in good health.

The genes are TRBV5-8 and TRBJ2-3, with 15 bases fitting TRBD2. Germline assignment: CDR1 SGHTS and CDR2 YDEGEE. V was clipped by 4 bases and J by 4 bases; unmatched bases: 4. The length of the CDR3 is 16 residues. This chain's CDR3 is CASSAGLAGGPDTQYF. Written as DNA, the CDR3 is TGTGCCAGCAGCGCCGGACTAGCGGGGGGGCCAGATACGCAGTATTTT.

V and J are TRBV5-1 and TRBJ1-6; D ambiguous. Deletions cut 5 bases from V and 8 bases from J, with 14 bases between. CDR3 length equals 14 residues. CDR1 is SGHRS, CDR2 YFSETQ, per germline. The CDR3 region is CASRSKGEYSPLHF. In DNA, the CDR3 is TGCGCCAGCAGGAGTAAGGGCGAATATTCACCCCTCCACTTT.

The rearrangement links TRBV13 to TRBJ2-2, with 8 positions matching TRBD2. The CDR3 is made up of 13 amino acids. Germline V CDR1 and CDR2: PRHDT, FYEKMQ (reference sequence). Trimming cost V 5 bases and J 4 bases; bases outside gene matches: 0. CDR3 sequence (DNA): TGTGCCAGCAGCCGGGGGGGCACCGGGGAGCTGTTTTTT. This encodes CASSRGGTGELFF. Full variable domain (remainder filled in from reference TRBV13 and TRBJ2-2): AAGVIQSPRHLIKEKRETATLKCYPIPRHDTVYWYQQGPGQDPQFLISFYEKMQSDKGSIPDRFSAQQFSDYHSELNMSSLELGDSALYFCASSRGGTGELFFGEGSRLTVL.

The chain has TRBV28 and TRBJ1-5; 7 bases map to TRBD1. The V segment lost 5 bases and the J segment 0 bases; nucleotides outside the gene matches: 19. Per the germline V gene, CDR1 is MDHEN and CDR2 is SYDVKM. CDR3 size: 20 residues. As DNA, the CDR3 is TGTGCCAGCAGTCCTCCCCCGGGACAGCGACAACAAGATAGCAATCAGCCCCAGCATTTT. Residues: CASSPPPGQRQQDSNQPQHF. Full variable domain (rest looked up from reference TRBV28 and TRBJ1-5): DVKVTQSSRYLVKRTGEKVFLECVQDMDHENMFWYRQDPGLGLRLIYFSYDVKMKEKGDIPEGYSVSREKKERFSLILESASTNQTSMYLCASSPPPGQRQQDSNQPQHFGDGTRLSIL.

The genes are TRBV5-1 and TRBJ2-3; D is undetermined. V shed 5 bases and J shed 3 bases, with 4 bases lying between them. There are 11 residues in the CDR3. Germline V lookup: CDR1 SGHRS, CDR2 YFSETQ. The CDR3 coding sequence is TGCGCCAGCAGGGGGACAGATACGCAGTATTTT. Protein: CASRGTDTQYF.

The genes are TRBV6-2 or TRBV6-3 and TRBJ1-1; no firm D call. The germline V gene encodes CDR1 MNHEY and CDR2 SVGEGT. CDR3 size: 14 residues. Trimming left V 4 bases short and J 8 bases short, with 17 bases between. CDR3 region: CASSSAAFRPEAFF. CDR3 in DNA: TGTGCCAGCAGTTCCGCGGCTTTCCGGCCGGAAGCTTTCTTT.

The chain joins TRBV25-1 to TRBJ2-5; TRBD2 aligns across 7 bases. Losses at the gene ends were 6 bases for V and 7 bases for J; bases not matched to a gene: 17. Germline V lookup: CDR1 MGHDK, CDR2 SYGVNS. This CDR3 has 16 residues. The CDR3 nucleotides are TGTGCCAGCAGCGATCCGGGGCGGGGAGGGTTTGGGACCCAGTACTTC. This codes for CASSDPGRGGFGTQYF.

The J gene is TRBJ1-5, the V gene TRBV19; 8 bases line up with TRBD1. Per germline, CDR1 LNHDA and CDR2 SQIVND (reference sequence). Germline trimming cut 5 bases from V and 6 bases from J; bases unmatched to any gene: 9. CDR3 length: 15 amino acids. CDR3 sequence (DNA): TGTGCCAGTAGTCTAATGACAGGGGAGGGTCAGCCCCAGCATTTT. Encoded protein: CASSLMTGEGQPQHF.

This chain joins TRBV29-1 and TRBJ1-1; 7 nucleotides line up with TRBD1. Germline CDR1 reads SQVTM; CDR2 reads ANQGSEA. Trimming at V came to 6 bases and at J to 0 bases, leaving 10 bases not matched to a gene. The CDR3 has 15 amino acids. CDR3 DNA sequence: TGCAGCGTAAGGGACAGCGGGGTTATGAACACTGAAGCTTTCTTT. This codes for CSVRDSGVMNTEAFF.

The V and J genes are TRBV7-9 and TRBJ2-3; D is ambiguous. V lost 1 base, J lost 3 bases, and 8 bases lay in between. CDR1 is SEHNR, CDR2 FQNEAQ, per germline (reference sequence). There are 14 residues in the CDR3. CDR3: CASSLGQKTDTQYF. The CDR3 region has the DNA TGTGCCAGCAGCTTAGGGCAGAAGACAGATACGCAGTATTTT.

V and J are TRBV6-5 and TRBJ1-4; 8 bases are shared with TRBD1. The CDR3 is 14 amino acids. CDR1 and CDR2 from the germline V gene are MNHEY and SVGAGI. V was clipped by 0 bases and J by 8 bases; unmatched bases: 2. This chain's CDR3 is CASSYSGQDEKLFF. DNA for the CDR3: TGTGCCAGCAGTTACTCGGGACAGGACGAAAAACTGTTTTTT.

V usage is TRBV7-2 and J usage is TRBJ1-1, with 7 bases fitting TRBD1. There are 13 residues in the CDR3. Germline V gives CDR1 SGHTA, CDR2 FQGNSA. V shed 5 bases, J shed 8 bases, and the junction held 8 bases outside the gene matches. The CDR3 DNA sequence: TGTGCCAGCAGCGTTGGACAGGCGATGGAAGCTTTCTTT. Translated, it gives CASSVGQAMEAFF.

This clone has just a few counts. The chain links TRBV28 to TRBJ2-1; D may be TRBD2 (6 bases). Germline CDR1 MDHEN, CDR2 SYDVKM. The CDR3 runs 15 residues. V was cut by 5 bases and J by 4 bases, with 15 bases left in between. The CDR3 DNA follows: TGTGCCAGCAGTAAATACGGGAGAATGTACAATGAGCAGTTCTTC. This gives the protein CASSKYGRMYNEQFF.

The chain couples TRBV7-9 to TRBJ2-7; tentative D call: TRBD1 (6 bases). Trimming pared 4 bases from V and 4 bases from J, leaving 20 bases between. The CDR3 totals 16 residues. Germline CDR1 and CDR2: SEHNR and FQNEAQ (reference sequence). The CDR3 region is CASSWERLGRGYEQYF. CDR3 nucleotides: TGTGCCAGCAGCTGGGAAAGGTTGGGCAGGGGATACGAGCAGTACTTC. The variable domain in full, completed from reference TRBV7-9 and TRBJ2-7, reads DTGVSQNPRHKITKRGQNVTFRCDPISEHNRLYWYRQTLGQGPEFLTYFQNEAQLEKSRLLSDRFSAERPKGSFSTLEIQRTEQGDSAMYLCASSWERLGRGYEQYFGPGTRLTVT.

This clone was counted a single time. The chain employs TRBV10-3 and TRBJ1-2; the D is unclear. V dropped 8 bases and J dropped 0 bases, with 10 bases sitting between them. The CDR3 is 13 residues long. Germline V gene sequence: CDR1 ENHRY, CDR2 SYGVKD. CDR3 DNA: TGTGCCATCGGTGGGGTCACTAACTATGGCTACACCTTC. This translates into CAIGGVTNYGYTF.

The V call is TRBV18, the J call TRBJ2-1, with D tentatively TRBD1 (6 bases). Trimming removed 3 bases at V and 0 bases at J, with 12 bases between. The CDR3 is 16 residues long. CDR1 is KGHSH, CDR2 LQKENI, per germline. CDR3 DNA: TGTGCCAGCTCACCCCGACAGGCCAGCTCCTACAATGAGCAGTTCTTC. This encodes CASSPRQASSYNEQFF.

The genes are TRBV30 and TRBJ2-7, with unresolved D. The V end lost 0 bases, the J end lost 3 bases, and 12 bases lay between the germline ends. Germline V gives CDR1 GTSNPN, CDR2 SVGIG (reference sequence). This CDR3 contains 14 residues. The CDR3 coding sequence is TGTGCCTGGAGTGTAGCCAGTACGTACTACGAGCAGTACTTC. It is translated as CAWSVASTYYEQYF. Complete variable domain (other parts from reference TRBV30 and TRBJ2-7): SQTIHQWPATLVQPVGSPLSLECTVEGTSNPNLYWYRQAAGRGLQLLFYSVGIGQISSEVPQNLSASRPQDRQFILSSKKLLLSDSGFYLCAWSVASTYYEQYFGPGTRLTVT.

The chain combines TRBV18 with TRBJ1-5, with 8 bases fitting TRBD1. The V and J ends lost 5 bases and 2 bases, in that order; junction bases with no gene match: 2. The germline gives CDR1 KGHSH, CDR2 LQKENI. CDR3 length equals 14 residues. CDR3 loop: CASSKTGGNQPQHF. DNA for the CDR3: TGTGCCAGCTCAAAGACAGGGGGCAATCAGCCCCAGCATTTT.

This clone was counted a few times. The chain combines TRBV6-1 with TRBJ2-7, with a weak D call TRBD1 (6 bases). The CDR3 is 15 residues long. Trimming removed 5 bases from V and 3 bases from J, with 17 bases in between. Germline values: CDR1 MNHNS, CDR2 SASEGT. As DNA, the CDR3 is TGTGCCAGCAGTTCCCCAGGGGTGGTGGGCTACGAGCAGTACTTC. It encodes CASSSPGVVGYEQYF.

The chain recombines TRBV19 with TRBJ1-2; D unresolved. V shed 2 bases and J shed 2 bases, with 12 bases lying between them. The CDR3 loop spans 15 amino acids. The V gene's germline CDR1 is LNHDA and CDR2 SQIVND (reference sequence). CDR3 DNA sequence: TGTGCCAGTAGTATACCCGGGCAGCCCAACTATGGCTACACCTTC. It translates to CASSIPGQPNYGYTF. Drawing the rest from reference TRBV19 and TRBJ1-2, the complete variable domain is DGGITQSPKYLFRKEGQNVTLSCEQNLNHDAMYWYRQDPGQGLRLIYYSQIVNDFQKGDIAEGYSVSREKKESFPLTVTSAQKNPTAFYLCASSIPGQPNYGYTFGSGTRLTVV.